Listed below are T cell receptor beta chains from one sample, sequenced in a study of T cells in Graves' hyperthyroidism and ophthalmopathy. TCRdb independently ran MiXCR on the multiplex PCR reads; one entry per CDR3 protein. The sample holds approximately 270,000 distinct CDR3 sequences, about 14% seen once. Sequencing input: blood. The receptors originated from a middle-aged woman with Graves' hyperthyroidism that later progressed to Graves' ophthalmopathy. CDR3s include the opening cysteine and the closing phenylalanine or tryptophan. The D gene is left open where the match is weak. Clone size is shown for a subset of rows, as once, few, many or a class of expanded clone.

-,-,TRBJ2-5,13,TRBV7-9,TGTGCCAGCAGCTACGACAACCAAGAGACCCAGTACTTC,CASSYDNQETQYF
-,many,TRBJ1-1,12,TRBV29-1,TGCAGCGCCTTTGGAAGTGAACGTGAAGCTTTCTTT,CSAFGSEREAFF
-,-,TRBJ1-2,14,TRBV3-1,TGTGCCAGCAGCCCACGACAGCCCAACTATGGCTACACCTTC,CASSPRQPNYGYTF
TRBD2,many,TRBJ2-5,15,TRBV27,TGTGCCAGCAGTTGGGGGACTAGCGGACAAGAGACCCAGTACTTC,CASSWGTSGQETQYF
-,-,TRBJ2-1,18,TRBV4-1,TGCGCCAGCAGCCAATCGAACCTCCCGGACATGTCCTACAATGAGCAGTTCTTC,CASSQSNLPDMSYNEQFF
-,-,TRBJ2-3,12,TRBV6-5,TGTACCAGCAGTTTCGGCACAGATACGCAGTATTTT,CTSSFGTDTQYF
TRBD2,many,TRBJ2-7,15,TRBV11-2,TGTGCCAGCAGCTTAGGTGATAGCGGGTTCTACGAGCAGTACTTC,CASSLGDSGFYEQYF
-,-,TRBJ2-2,17,TRBV28,TGTGCCAGCAGTTTGGACGGTTTCAGGGGAGGCACCGGGGAGCTGTTTTTT,CASSLDGFRGGTGELFF
-,many,TRBJ1-1,12,TRBV29-1,TGCAGCGTTGAGTTACAGAACACTGAAGCTTTCTTT,CSVELQNTEAFF
-,many,TRBJ2-5,13,TRBV3-1,TGTGCCAGCAGCCAATCCGGGGTCGAGACCCAGTACTTC,CASSQSGVETQYF
TRBD1,many,TRBJ1-1,13,TRBV20-1,TGCAGTGCTAGTAATAGGGGGCGGACTGAAGCTTTCTTT,CSASNRGRTEAFF
TRBD1,many,TRBJ1-6,15,TRBV5-1,TGCGCCAGCAGCTTGGTAGGGGGCAATAATTCACCCCTCCACTTT,CASSLVGGNNSPLHF
-,many,TRBJ1-5,13,TRBV19,TGTGCCAGTACCCCGACAGGAGAAGGGCCCCAGCATTTT,CASTPTGEGPQHF
TRBD1,few,TRBJ2-4,14,TRBV7-6,TGTGCCAGCAGCTCCACGACAGGGTCTTTCCCTCAGTACTTC,CASSSTTGSFPQYF
-,-,TRBJ2-1,15,TRBV7-2,TGTGCCAGCAGCTTATCAGGCATCCACTACAATGAGCAGTTCTTC,CASSLSGIHYNEQFF
-,many,TRBJ1-1,11,TRBV7-9,TGTGCCAGCAGCTTAGCCCGTGAAGCTTTCTTT,CASSLAREAFF
-,many,TRBJ1-6,15,TRBV6-1,TGTGCCAGCAAGAATCTCGGGGGGACCCATTCACCCCTCCACTTT,CASKNLGGTHSPLHF
TRBD2,-,TRBJ2-2,15,TRBV6-2/TRBV6-3,TGTGCCGCGCGAGGACTAGCGGCGAACACCGGGCAGCTGTTTTTT,CAARGLAANTGQLFF
-,many,TRBJ1-2,14,TRBV20-1,TGCAGTGCAGGAGAACCGGGGGGTTCCTATGGCTACACCTTC,CSAGEPGGSYGYTF
-,many,TRBJ2-7,12,TRBV2,TGTGCTATGGCGACCGTAGCCTACGAGCAGTACTTC,CAMATVAYEQYF
TRBD2,-,TRBJ2-1,15,TRBV9,TGTGCCAGCAGCGGATGGACTAGCGGGAGCTCCGTGCAGTTCTTC,CASSGWTSGSSVQFF
TRBD1,many,TRBJ1-4,15,TRBV28,TGTGCCAGCAGTTTATCCCGGACAGGTTTCCGAAAACTGTTTTTT,CASSLSRTGFRKLFF
-,many,TRBJ1-5,14,TRBV18,TGTGCCAGCTCACCAACAGGGCCGATGCAGCCCCAGCATTTT,CASSPTGPMQPQHF
TRBD2,many,TRBJ2-1,17,TRBV9,TGTGCCAGCAGCGCCGGACTAGCGGGAGGGGGCTACAATGAGCAGTTCTTC,CASSAGLAGGGYNEQFF
-,few,TRBJ2-5,12,TRBV20-1,TGCAGTGCTAGGGGGCACGCAGAGACCCAGTACTTC,CSARGHAETQYF
-,many,TRBJ2-5,14,TRBV19,TGTGCCACCAGAAAGGGCAAGTACCAAGAGACCCAGTACTTC,CATRKGKYQETQYF
-,many,TRBJ2-7,16,TRBV5-1,TGCGCCAGCAGCTTTGCGACAGGCCAAAGCTCCTACGAGCAGTACTTC,CASSFATGQSSYEQYF
-,few,TRBJ2-5,15,TRBV9,TGTGCCAGCAGCGTACAGCCGGACGCATGGGAGACCCAGTACTTC,CASSVQPDAWETQYF
-,-,TRBJ2-2,16,TRBV6-1,TGTGCCACCGTGGACCCCTCTAAGGGGAACACCGGGGAGCTGTTTTTT,CATVDPSKGNTGELFF
-,many,TRBJ2-5,13,TRBV2,TGTGCCAGCAGTGTGGAACCGCGGGAGACCCAGTACTTC,CASSVEPRETQYF
-,many,TRBJ2-2,15,TRBV5-5,TGTGCCAGCAGCTTGGTTTCCACCTCCACCGGGGAGCTGTTTTTT,CASSLVSTSTGELFF
-,-,TRBJ1-1,15,TRBV19,TGTGCCAGTAGTACCCCCGGACTTTTGAACACTGAAGCTTTCTTT,CASSTPGLLNTEAFF
TRBD1,few,TRBJ1-5,14,TRBV6-1,TGTGCCAGCAGTTTAGACAGGGTCGTCCAGCCCCAGCATTTT,CASSLDRVVQPQHF
-,many,TRBJ2-1,13,TRBV5-1,TGCGCCAGTAAGGACTCCTCCTACAATGAGCAGTTCTTC,CASKDSSYNEQFF
TRBD2,many,TRBJ2-1,17,TRBV14,TGTGCCAGCAGCCAAGGGTGGCTAGCGGGAGCTCACAGTGAGCAGTTCTTC,CASSQGWLAGAHSEQFF
TRBD1,many,TRBJ1-3,15,TRBV7-7,TGTGCTAGCAGCTCAGGACAGGGGGCTGGAAACACCATATATTTT,CASSSGQGAGNTIYF
TRBD1,many,TRBJ1-2,14,TRBV6-1,TGTGCCAGCAGCTTATCCGGGACAGACTATGGCTACACCTTC,CASSLSGTDYGYTF
-,many,TRBJ2-4,12,TRBV2,TGTGCCAGCAGCCTCTCGAGAAACATTCAGTACTTC,CASSLSRNIQYF
-,many,TRBJ2-2,15,TRBV19,TGTGCCAGTAGTATAGGATCCGTCTCGCCCGGGGAGCTGTTTTTT,CASSIGSVSPGELFF
-,many,TRBJ1-2,15,TRBV28,TGTGCCAGCACCGTCGAGGCGTCCACTAACTATGGCTACACCTTC,CASTVEASTNYGYTF
TRBD2,many,TRBJ2-3,14,TRBV20-1,TGCAGTGCTAGAGGGACTAGCTATTACTATACGCAGTATTTT,CSARGTSYYYTQYF
-,many,TRBJ1-1,16,TRBV9,TGTGCCAGCAGCGTAGTTCCGGCGGGGACGGGTGCTGAAGCTTTCTTT,CASSVVPAGTGAEAFF
-,many,TRBJ2-1,16,TRBV19,TGTGCCAGTAGTGGTCGAAAGACGTTCTCTTACAATGAGCAGTTCTTC,CASSGRKTFSYNEQFF
TRBD2,few,TRBJ2-4,16,TRBV7-9,TGTGCCAGCAGCCCACGTATAGCGGGAGATATGGACATTCAGTACTTC,CASSPRIAGDMDIQYF
-,many,TRBJ2-5,14,TRBV7-8,TGTGCCAGCAGCTTATCGAATGTAAAAGAGACCCAGTACTTC,CASSLSNVKETQYF
-,-,TRBJ2-7,15,TRBV6-2/TRBV6-3,TGTGCCAGCAGGGCTCCTCCGGGATTCGGCTACGAGCAGTACTTC,CASRAPPGFGYEQYF
TRBD2,many,TRBJ2-7,15,TRBV5-1,TGCGCCAGCAGCTTAAGGCCGGCGGGAGAGTACGAGCAGTACTTC,CASSLRPAGEYEQYF
-,many,TRBJ2-5,17,TRBV14,TGTGCCAGCAGCCAAGAATGCGGAAGGGAAGGCCGGGAGACCCAGTACTTC,CASSQECGREGRETQYF
TRBD1,-,TRBJ1-4,16,TRBV3-1,TGTGCCAGCAGCCTAGGCCCAGGGGGCAGCGGTGAAAAACTGTTTTTT,CASSLGPGGSGEKLFF
-,many,TRBJ2-1,14,TRBV6-5,TGTGCCAGCAGTTACGCAGGGCGGAACAATGAGCAGTTCTTC,CASSYAGRNNEQFF
-,few,TRBJ2-3,15,TRBV24-1,TGTGCCACCAGTGATTTGGTAGGGGCAACAGATACGCAGTATTTT,CATSDLVGATDTQYF
-,few,TRBJ2-1,18,TRBV7-9,TGTGCCAGCAGCTTATTCAAAATCGGGGAGAAGCGCTACAATGAGCAGTTCTTC,CASSLFKIGEKRYNEQFF
-,many,TRBJ2-7,15,TRBV7-3,TGTGCCAGCAGCTTACGGAACGAGGGGACCTACGAGCAGTACTTC,CASSLRNEGTYEQYF
-,many,TRBJ1-5,16,TRBV4-1,TGCGCCAGCAGCCCCCCTAGCGGGATTGGGTCTCAGCCCCAGCATTTT,CASSPPSGIGSQPQHF
-,many,TRBJ2-1,15,TRBV19,TGTGCCAGTAGTATACCAGGACAAGCCTACAATGAGCAGTTCTTC,CASSIPGQAYNEQFF
-,many,TRBJ2-7,12,TRBV29-1,TGCAGCGTTGGAGTCAGCTCCTACGAGCAGTACTTC,CSVGVSSYEQYF
TRBD2,few,TRBJ2-1,15,TRBV4-1,TGCGCCAGCAGTCCGGGACTAGCGGCTTACAATGAGCAGTTCTTC,CASSPGLAAYNEQFF
-,many,TRBJ1-3,16,TRBV12-3/TRBV12-4,TGTGCCAGCAGTGCCACACAGGGTTCCTCTGGAAACACCATATATTTT,CASSATQGSSGNTIYF
TRBD1,many,TRBJ1-2,13,TRBV2,TGTGCCAGCCCGGGACAGGGGGCCTATGGCTACACCTTC,CASPGQGAYGYTF
-,many,TRBJ2-7,13,TRBV4-2,TGTGCCAGCAGCCAAGCGAGGGGGGGCGAGCAGTACTTC,CASSQARGGEQYF